The next 30 T cell receptor beta chains were all read from a single sample in a study of OX40 agonist ivuxolimab in advanced cancers. Sequenced by immunoSEQ multiplex PCR; TCRdb stores in-frame clones only, minus some. Altogether about 72,000 clones are present, just over 85% being singletons, with the ten largest covering approximately 0.86%. The source was CD4+ or CD8+ T cells sorted from blood, collected in a trial of the OX40 agonist ivuxolimab. The receptors here all came from an adult with an advanced solid tumor such as melanoma, head and neck, liver or kidney cancer.

V is TRBV6-5 and J is TRBJ1-5; no firm D call. CDR1 is MNHEY and CDR2 is SVGAGI in the germline V gene. V lost 4 bases and J 1 base, leaving 8 bases between the germline ends. CDR3 length: 14 amino acids. The CDR3 loop reads CASSSPSSNQPQHF. The DNA for the CDR3 is TGTGCCAGCAGTTCACCATCGAGCAATCAGCCCCAGCATTTT.

The chain employs TRBV7-3 and TRBJ2-2; 8 positions match TRBD2. Unmatched junction bases numbered 9, after V lost 5 bases and J lost 4 bases. The CDR3 has 16 residues. Germline-derived CDR1 and CDR2 are SGHTA and FQGTGA. For the CDR3, the DNA is TGTGCCAGCAGCCCGGAGCGGGAGTTGCGCACCGGGGAGCTGTTTTTT. Its translation: CASSPERELRTGELFF.

The chain links TRBV29-1 to TRBJ1-1; 9 positions agree with TRBD1. The CDR3 extends over 15 amino acids. CDR1 and CDR2 (germline): SQVTM, ANQGSEA. V lost 3 bases, J lost 3 bases, and 8 bases stayed unmatched. CDR3: CSVDNTGGSYTEAFF. In DNA, the CDR3 is TGCAGCGTTGATAATACAGGGGGCTCCTACACTGAAGCTTTCTTT.

This clone was counted only a few times. V usage is TRBV6-1 and J usage is TRBJ1-3; D gene unclear. Trimming removed 7 bases at V and 3 bases at J, with 10 bases between. CDR3 length: 13 amino acids. Germline V lookup: CDR1 MNHNS, CDR2 SASEGT. The CDR3 sequence: CASNHPGGNTIYF. Written as DNA, the CDR3 is TGTGCCAGCAATCACCCTGGTGGAAACACCATATATTTT.

CDR3 amino acids: CASSEQVAKNIQYF. CDR3 bases: TGTGCCAGCAGTGAACAGGTAGCCAAAAACATTCAGTACTTC. The rearrangement uses TRBV28 and TRBJ2-4, with D tentatively TRBD1 (5 bases). V was trimmed by 5 bases and J by 0 bases, leaving 8 bases between them. CDR1 MDHEN and CDR2 SYDVKM come from the germline V gene. The CDR3 is made up of 14 amino acids.

This clone occurred once. The V call is TRBV6-5, the J call TRBJ2-1; perhaps TRBD2 as D (5 bases). This CDR3 contains 15 residues. Germline CDR1 is MNHEY and CDR2 is SVGAGI. The V gene lost 6 bases and the J gene lost 3 bases, with 15 bases spanning the gap. This CDR3 reads CASRKDFNVYNEQFF. The CDR3 nucleotides are TGTGCCAGCAGGAAGGACTTTAACGTCTACAATGAGCAGTTCTTC.

The genes are TRBV21-1 and TRBJ2-1; the D call TRBD2 from the table was never checked on the DNA. TRBV21-1 is labeled a pseudogene. The CDR3 has 17 amino acids. The DNA of the CDR3 is TGTGCCAGCAGCAAAGTTAGCGGGAGGGTGGAGCTCAATGAGCAGTTCTTC. Protein sequence: CASSKVSGRVELNEQFF.

The chain links TRBV6-6 to TRBJ1-1; possibly TRBD1 for D (6 bases). Germline V gene data show CDR1 as MNHNY and CDR2 as SVGAGI (reference sequence). V was pared by 6 bases and J by 1 base, with 12 bases between. The length of the CDR3 is 14 residues. The CDR3 here is CASRPQGSNTEAFF. Written as DNA, the CDR3 is TGTGCCAGCAGGCCTCAGGGGTCGAACACTGAAGCTTTCTTT.

The chain couples TRBV18 to TRBJ1-2; D is unclear. The length of the CDR3 is 14 residues. CDR1 and CDR2 from the germline V gene are KGHSH and LQKENI. Trimming stripped 6 bases from V and 0 bases from J, with 11 bases between. As DNA, the CDR3 is TGTGCCAGCTCCCCGGCATACACTAACTATGGCTACACCTTC. Translating gives CASSPAYTNYGYTF.

This chain uses TRBV28 with TRBJ1-4; D is possibly TRBD1 (6 bases). Germline V gives CDR1 MDHEN, CDR2 SYDVKM. The length of the CDR3 is 15 residues. V lost 4 bases and J 4 bases, leaving 13 bases between the germline ends. CDR3 loop: CASSYSGAGNEKLFF. CDR3 bases: TGTGCCAGCAGTTATTCGGGGGCCGGTAATGAAAAACTGTTTTTT.

This clone is a singleton in its sample. V and J are TRBV9 and TRBJ2-1, with 8 bases identical to TRBD2. J lost 7 bases, V lost 0 bases, and 6 bases had no gene match. Germline CDR1 SGDLS, CDR2 YYNGEE. The CDR3 runs to 15 residues. CDR3 coding DNA: TGTGCCAGCAGCGTAGCCAGCGGGAGAGGGAATGAGCAGTTCTTC. It codes for CASSVASGRGNEQFF.

The chain links TRBV7-2 to TRBJ2-3; 10 bases map to TRBD2. The CDR3 is 17 residues long. V was pared by 5 bases and J by 9 bases, with 17 bases of the junction left unmatched. Looked up from germline, CDR1 is SGHTA and CDR2 is FQGNSA. CDR3 sequence: CASSPRGLSGGVSTQYF. The CDR3 nucleotides read TGTGCCAGCAGCCCTCGGGGTCTAAGCGGGGGGGTCAGCACGCAGTATTTT.

The chain carries TRBV6-5 and TRBJ1-2; 7 positions match TRBD1. Germline-derived CDR1 and CDR2 are MNHEY and SVGAGI. The ends lost 2 bases at V and 6 bases at J; junction bases unmatched: 9. The CDR3 runs to 15 residues. This CDR3 reads CASSYENRDRDGYTF. The CDR3 DNA follows: TGTGCCAGCAGTTACGAAAACCGGGACAGAGATGGCTACACCTTC.

The J gene is TRBJ2-3, the V gene TRBV6-1; TRBD2 matches 10 bases. Germline assignment: CDR1 MNHNS and CDR2 SASEGT. The CDR3 is made up of 16 amino acids. V was pared by 3 bases and J by 2 bases, with 5 bases of the junction left unmatched. The CDR3 DNA is TGTGCCAGCAGTGAGGGGACTAGCGAGTTCACAGATACGCAGTATTTT. Translated: CASSEGTSEFTDTQYF.

This clone was seen more than once but under ten times. The chain couples TRBV18 to TRBJ2-4; 7 bases agree with TRBD1. V lost 5 bases and J lost 9; bases outside the gene matches: 10. The CDR3 runs 14 residues. Germline CDR1 reads KGHSH; CDR2 reads LQKENI. Written as DNA, the CDR3 is TGTGCCAGCTCAGGCCAGACAGGGACGGGCATTCAGTACTTC. Encoded protein: CASSGQTGTGIQYF. The whole variable domain, filled in from reference TRBV18 and TRBJ2-4, reads NAGVMQNPRHLVRRRGQEARLRCSPMKGHSHVYWYRQLPEEGLKFMVYLQKENIIDESGMPKERFSAEFPKEGPSILRIQQVVRGDSAAYFCASSGQTGTGIQYFGAGTRLSVL.

This chain links TRBV4-3 with TRBJ1-1; D is unclear. Germline V lookup: CDR1 LGHNA, CDR2 YSLEER. Deletions cut 0 bases from V and 2 bases from J, with 4 bases between. The CDR3 has 13 amino acids. The DNA for the CDR3 is TGCGCCAGCAGCCAAGAGCCTAACACTGAAGCTTTCTTT. Translation: CASSQEPNTEAFF.

The chain links TRBV27 to TRBJ2-3, with a tentative D call TRBD2 (7 bases). In germline, CDR1 is MNHEY, CDR2 SMNVEV (reference sequence). V was pared by 7 bases and J by 2 bases, with 22 bases between. The CDR3 is 17 amino acids. This chain's CDR3 is CASTRGGGVGLTDTQYF. The CDR3 DNA is TGTGCCAGCACCCGAGGAGGGGGGGTCGGACTCACAGATACGCAGTATTTT.

The chain couples TRBV27 to TRBJ2-3, with a weak D call TRBD1 (5 bases). The CDR3 extends over 12 amino acids. The ends were cut back, 5 bases at V and 8 bases at J, with 11 bases in the middle. Germline V CDR1 and CDR2: MNHEY, SMNVEV (reference sequence). In DNA form, the CDR3 reads TGTGCCAGCAGTCTCCCCCAGGGTACGCAGTATTTT. The encoded protein is CASSLPQGTQYF.

This chain uses TRBV29-1 with TRBJ2-7, with 7 bases aligning to TRBD1. In germline, CDR1 is SQVTM, CDR2 ANQGSEA. The CDR3 totals 13 residues. V lost 5 bases, J lost 6 bases, and 10 bases stayed unmatched. As DNA, the CDR3 is TGCAGCGTTAAACAGGACAGGCTTGGCGAGCAGTACTTC. Protein: CSVKQDRLGEQYF.

The rearrangement links TRBV11-2 to TRBJ2-7, with D maybe TRBD1 (6 bases). V dropped 3 bases and J dropped 3 bases, with 9 bases sitting between them. Germline assignment: CDR1 SGHAT and CDR2 FQNNGV. CDR3 size: 13 residues. The CDR3 sequence is CASSFGQRYEQYF. CDR3 sequence (DNA): TGTGCCAGCAGCTTCGGACAGCGCTACGAGCAGTACTTC.

The chain has TRBV6-5 and TRBJ2-4, with D uncertain. V lost 6 bases, J lost 8 bases, and 14 bases lay in between. Germline V gene sequence: CDR1 MNHEY, CDR2 SVGAGI. The CDR3 is 13 amino acids. This chain's CDR3 is CASSYKQEDIQYF. The CDR3 DNA follows: TGTGCCAGCAGCTACAAGCAGGAAGACATTCAGTACTTC.

This chain uses TRBV19 with TRBJ2-2; D possibly corresponds to TRBD1 (6 bases). Between the trimmed V and J ends, which lost 5 bases and 5 bases, there was a span of 12 bases. Per the germline V gene, CDR1 is LNHDA and CDR2 is SQIVND (reference sequence). This CDR3 spans 14 amino acids. CDR3 region: CASSSTGGTGELFF. In DNA, the CDR3 is TGTGCCAGTAGTTCGACAGGTGGAACCGGGGAGCTGTTTTTT.

The J gene is TRBJ2-3, the V gene TRBV7-3; D is uncertain. V was shortened by 0 bases and J by 3 bases, with 10 bases between the two germline ends. CDR1 SGHTA and CDR2 FQGTGA come from the germline V gene. The CDR3 contains 15 residues. In DNA form, the CDR3 reads TGTGCCAGCAGCTTAACCCCAGGACGGACAGATACGCAGTATTTT. Its protein is CASSLTPGRTDTQYF.

This rearrangement joins TRBV5-6 to TRBJ2-5, with unresolved D. Trimming shortened V by 0 bases and J by 2 bases, and 8 bases separated the two germline ends. Germline V gene sequence: CDR1 SGHDT, CDR2 YYEEEE. This CDR3 spans 14 amino acids. The CDR3 DNA reads as TGTGCCAGCAGCTTGGTACCAGTTCAAGAGACCCAGTACTTC. Residues: CASSLVPVQETQYF.

The rearrangement links TRBV28 to TRBJ2-3; 14 bases line up with TRBD2. This CDR3 comprises 16 residues. The ends lost 6 bases at V and 5 bases at J; junction bases unmatched: 7. Germline V gene sequence: CDR1 MDHEN, CDR2 SYDVKM. CDR3 nucleotide sequence: TGTGCCAGCAGCTACGCCGGGACTAGCGGGAGAGATACGCAGTATTTT. The encoded protein is CASSYAGTSGRDTQYF.

The V and J genes are TRBV12-5 and TRBJ2-3; D is unresolved. V lost 1 base and J 4 bases, leaving 12 bases between the germline ends. Germline CDR1 LGHNT, CDR2 FRNRAP. The CDR3 has 15 amino acids. CDR3 sequence: CASGLGDTTADTQYF. The CDR3 DNA reads TGTGCTAGTGGTTTGGGTGACACCACGGCAGATACGCAGTATTTT.

This clone has only a few counts. This chain joins TRBV10-3 and TRBJ2-1; 8 bases are a match to TRBD1. Trimming took 9 bases from V and 4 from J; bases not matched to a gene: 8. Germline lookup yields CDR1 ENHRY and CDR2 SYGVKD. The CDR3 is 14 amino acids. This chain's CDR3 is CAISNRGDYNEQFF. In nucleotides, the CDR3 is TGTGCCATATCAAACAGGGGGGATTACAATGAGCAGTTCTTC.

The chain uses TRBV4-1 and TRBJ2-3, with 8 bases aligning to TRBD2. CDR3 length: 14 residues. Trimming cost V 1 base and J 6 bases; bases outside gene matches: 3. The germline CDR1 and CDR2 sequences are MGHRA and YSYEKL. Here the CDR3 reads CASSQVLAVDTQYF. The CDR3 DNA follows: TGCGCCAGCAGCCAAGTACTAGCGGTTGATACGCAGTATTTT.

The CDR3 nucleotides are TGTGCCAGCACCCAAGGTAGGGGCCCCTACAATGAGCAGTTCTTC. Its translation is CASTQGRGPYNEQFF. The chain carries TRBV2 and TRBJ2-1; TRBD1 might be the D (5 bases). Germline CDR1 SNHLY, CDR2 FYNNEI. This CDR3 spans 15 amino acids. V gave up 7 bases and J gave up 2 bases, with 15 bases separating them. The variable domain in full, completed from reference TRBV2 and TRBJ2-1, reads EPEVTQTPSHQVTQMGQEVILRCVPISNHLYFYWYRQILGQKVEFLVSFYNNEISEKSEIFDDQFSVERPDGSNFTLKIRSTKLEDSAMYFCASTQGRGPYNEQFFGPGTRLTVL.

V usage is TRBV29-1 and J usage is TRBJ2-3, with a tentative D call TRBD1 (6 bases). The CDR3 covers 14 residues. Trimming stripped 6 bases from V and 3 bases from J, with 16 bases between. Per the germline V gene, CDR1 is SQVTM and CDR2 is ANQGSEA. In nucleotides, the CDR3 is TGCAGCGTCTACGGGACACCTGGGACAGATACGCAGTATTTT. Encoded protein: CSVYGTPGTDTQYF.